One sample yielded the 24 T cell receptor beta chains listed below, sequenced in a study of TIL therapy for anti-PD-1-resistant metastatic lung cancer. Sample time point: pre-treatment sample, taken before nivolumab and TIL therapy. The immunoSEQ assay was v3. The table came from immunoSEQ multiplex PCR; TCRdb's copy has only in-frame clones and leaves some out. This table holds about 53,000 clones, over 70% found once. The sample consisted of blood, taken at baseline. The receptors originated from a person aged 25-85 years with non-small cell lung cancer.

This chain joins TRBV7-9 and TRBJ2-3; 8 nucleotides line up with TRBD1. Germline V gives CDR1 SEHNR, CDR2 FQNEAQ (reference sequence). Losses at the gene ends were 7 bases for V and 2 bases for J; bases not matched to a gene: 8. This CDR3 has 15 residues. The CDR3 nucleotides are TGTGCCAGCACCGAGACAGGGGCGTCCACAGATACGCAGTATTTT. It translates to CASTETGASTDTQYF.

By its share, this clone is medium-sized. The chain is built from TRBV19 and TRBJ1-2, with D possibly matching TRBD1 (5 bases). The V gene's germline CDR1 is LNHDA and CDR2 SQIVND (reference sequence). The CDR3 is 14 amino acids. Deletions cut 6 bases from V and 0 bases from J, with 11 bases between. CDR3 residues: CASRTDTSNYGYTF. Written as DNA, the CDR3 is TGTGCCAGTAGAACGGACACCTCTAACTATGGCTACACCTTC.

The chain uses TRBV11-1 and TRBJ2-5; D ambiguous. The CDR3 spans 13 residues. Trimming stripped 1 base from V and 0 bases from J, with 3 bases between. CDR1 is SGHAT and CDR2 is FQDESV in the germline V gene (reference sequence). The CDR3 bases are TGTGCCAGCAGCTTAGGGTACCAAGAGACCCAGTACTTC. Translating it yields CASSLGYQETQYF. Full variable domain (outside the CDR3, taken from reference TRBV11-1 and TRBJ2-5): EAEVAQSPRYKITEKSQAVAFWCDPISGHATLYWYRQILGQGPELLVQFQDESVVDDSQLPKDRFSAERLKGVDSTLKIQPAELGDSAMYLCASSLGYQETQYFGPGTRLLVL.

CDR3 nucleotides: TGTGCCAGCAGGGACGGCTCAACTAATGAAAAACTGTTTTTT. This encodes CASRDGSTNEKLFF. The V call is TRBV6-6, the J call TRBJ1-4; D call uncertain. The length of the CDR3 is 14 residues. Germline V gene lookup returns CDR1 MNHNY and CDR2 SVGAGI (reference sequence). The V and J ends lost 6 bases and 0 bases respectively, with 8 bases between them.

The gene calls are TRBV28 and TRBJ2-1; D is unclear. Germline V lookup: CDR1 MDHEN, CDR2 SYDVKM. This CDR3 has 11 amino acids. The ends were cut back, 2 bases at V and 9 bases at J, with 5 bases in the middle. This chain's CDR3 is CASSLGREQFF. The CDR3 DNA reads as TGTGCCAGCAGTTTAGGCCGTGAGCAGTTCTTC. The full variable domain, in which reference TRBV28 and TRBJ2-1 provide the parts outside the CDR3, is DVKVTQSSRYLVKRTGEKVFLECVQDMDHENMFWYRQDPGLGLRLIYFSYDVKMKEKGDIPEGYSVSREKKERFSLILESASTNQTSMYLCASSLGREQFFGPGTRLTVL.

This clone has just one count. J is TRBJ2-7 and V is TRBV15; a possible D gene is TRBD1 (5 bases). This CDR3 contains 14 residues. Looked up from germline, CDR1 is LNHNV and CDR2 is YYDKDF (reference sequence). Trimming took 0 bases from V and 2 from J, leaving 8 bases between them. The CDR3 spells CATSRDQGPYEQYF. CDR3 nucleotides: TGTGCCACCAGCAGAGACCAGGGCCCCTACGAGCAGTACTTC.

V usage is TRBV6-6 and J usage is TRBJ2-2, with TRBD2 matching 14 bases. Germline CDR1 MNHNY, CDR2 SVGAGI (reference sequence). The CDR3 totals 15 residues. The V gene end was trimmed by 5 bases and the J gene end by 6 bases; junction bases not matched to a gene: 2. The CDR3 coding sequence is TGTGCCAGCAGTCCGACTAGCGGGGGGGCCGGGGAGCTGTTTTTT. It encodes CASSPTSGGAGELFF.

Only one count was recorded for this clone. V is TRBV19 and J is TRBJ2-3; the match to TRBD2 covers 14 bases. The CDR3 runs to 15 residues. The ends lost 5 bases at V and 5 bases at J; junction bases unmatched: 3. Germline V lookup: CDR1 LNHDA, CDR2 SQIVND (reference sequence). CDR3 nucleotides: TGTGCCAGTAGTTACGGGACTAGCGGGAGAGATACGCAGTATTTT. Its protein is CASSYGTSGRDTQYF. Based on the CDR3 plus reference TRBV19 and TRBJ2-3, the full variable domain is DGGITQSPKYLFRKEGQNVTLSCEQNLNHDAMYWYRQDPGQGLRLIYYSQIVNDFQKGDIAEGYSVSREKKESFPLTVTSAQKNPTAFYLCASSYGTSGRDTQYFGPGTRLTVL.

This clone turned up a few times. CDR3 residues: CASSFTRTEAFF. The CDR3 DNA sequence: TGTGCCAGCAGCTTTACGAGGACTGAAGCTTTCTTT. The chain uses TRBV7-2 and TRBJ1-1, with D hard to call. Trimming cost V 3 bases and J 5 bases, with 7 bases left between them. The germline V gene has CDR1 SGHTA and CDR2 FQGNSA. The CDR3 spans 12 residues.

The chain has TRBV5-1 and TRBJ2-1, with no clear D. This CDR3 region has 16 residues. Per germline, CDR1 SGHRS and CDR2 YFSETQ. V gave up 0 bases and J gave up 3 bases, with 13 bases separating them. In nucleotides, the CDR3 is TGCGCCAGCAGCTTGGCCTTGGGTGGTGGCTACAATGAGCAGTTCTTC. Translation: CASSLALGGGYNEQFF. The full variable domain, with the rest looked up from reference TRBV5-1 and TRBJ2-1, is KAGVTQTPRYLIKTRGQQVTLSCSPISGHRSVSWYQQTPGQGLQFLFEYFSETQRNKGNFPGRFSGRQFSNSRSEMNVSTLELGDSALYLCASSLALGGGYNEQFFGPGTRLTVL.

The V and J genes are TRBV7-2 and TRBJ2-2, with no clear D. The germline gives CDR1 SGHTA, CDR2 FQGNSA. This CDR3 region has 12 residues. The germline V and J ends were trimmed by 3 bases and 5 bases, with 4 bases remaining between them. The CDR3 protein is CASSFQTGELFF. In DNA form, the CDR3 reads TGTGCCAGCAGCTTTCAAACCGGGGAGCTGTTTTTT.

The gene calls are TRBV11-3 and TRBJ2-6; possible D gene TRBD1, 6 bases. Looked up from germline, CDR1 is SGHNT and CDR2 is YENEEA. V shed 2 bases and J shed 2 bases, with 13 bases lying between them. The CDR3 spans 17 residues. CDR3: CASSLPGATTGANVLTF. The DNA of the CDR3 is TGTGCCAGCAGCTTACCAGGGGCTACCACTGGGGCCAACGTCCTGACTTTC.

The CDR3 sequence: CASSLQGFYGYTF. The CDR3, as DNA: TGTGCCAGCAGTTTACAGGGATTCTATGGCTACACCTTC. The chain recombines TRBV28 with TRBJ1-2; D is perhaps TRBD1 (5 bases). This CDR3 has 13 residues. With 2 bases removed from V and 4 bases from J, the gap between germline ends came to 8 bases. Germline CDR1 and CDR2: MDHEN and SYDVKM.

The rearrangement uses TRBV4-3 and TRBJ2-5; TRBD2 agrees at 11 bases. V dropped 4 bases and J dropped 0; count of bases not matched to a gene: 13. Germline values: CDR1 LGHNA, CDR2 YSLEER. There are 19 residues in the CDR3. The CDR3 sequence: CASSRTYPSGRSYQETQYF. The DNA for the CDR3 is TGCGCCAGCAGCCGGACCTATCCTAGCGGGAGGTCCTACCAAGAGACCCAGTACTTC.

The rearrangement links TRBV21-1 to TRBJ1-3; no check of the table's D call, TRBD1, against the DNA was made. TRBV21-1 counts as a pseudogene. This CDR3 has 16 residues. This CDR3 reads CASSKETGRSGNTIYF. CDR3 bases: TGTGCCAGCAGCAAAGAGACAGGGAGGTCTGGAAACACCATATATTTT.

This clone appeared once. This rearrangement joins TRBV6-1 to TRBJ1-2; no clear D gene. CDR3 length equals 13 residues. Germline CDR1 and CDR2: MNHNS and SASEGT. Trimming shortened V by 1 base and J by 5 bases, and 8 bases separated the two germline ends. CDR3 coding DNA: TGTGCCAGCAGTGAAGAGGGTGGGTATGGCTACACCTTC. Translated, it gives CASSEEGGYGYTF.

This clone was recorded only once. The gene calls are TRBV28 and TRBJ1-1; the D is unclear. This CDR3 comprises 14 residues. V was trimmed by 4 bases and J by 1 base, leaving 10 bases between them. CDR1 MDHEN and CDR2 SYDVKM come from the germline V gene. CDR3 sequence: CASSSLLTNTEAFF. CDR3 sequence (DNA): TGTGCCAGCAGTTCTCTTCTCACGAACACTGAAGCTTTCTTT.

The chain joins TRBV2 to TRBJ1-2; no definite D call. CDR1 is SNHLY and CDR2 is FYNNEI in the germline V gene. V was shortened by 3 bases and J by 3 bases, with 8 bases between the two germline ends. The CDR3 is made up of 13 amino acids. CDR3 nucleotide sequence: TGTGCCAGCAGTGAGGGCAACGACTATGGCTACACCTTC. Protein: CASSEGNDYGYTF.

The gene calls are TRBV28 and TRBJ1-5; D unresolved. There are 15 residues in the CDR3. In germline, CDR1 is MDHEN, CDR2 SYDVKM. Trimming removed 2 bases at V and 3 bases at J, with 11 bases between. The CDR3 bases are TGTGCCAGCAGTTTAAGGGAGCACCTCAATCAGCCCCAGCATTTT. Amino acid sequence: CASSLREHLNQPQHF.

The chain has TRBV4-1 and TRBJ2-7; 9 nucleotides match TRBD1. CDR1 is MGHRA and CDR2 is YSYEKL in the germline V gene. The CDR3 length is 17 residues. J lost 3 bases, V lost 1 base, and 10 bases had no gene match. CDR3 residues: CASSQGYRRDRDYEQYF. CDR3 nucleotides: TGCGCCAGCAGCCAAGGCTATCGTCGGGACAGGGACTACGAGCAGTACTTC.

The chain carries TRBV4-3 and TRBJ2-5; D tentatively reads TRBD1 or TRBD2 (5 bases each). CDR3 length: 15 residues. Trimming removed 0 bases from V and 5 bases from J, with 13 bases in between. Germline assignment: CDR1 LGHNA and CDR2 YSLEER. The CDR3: CASSQDGTQRETQYF. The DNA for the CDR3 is TGCGCCAGCAGCCAAGATGGGACCCAAAGGGAGACCCAGTACTTC.

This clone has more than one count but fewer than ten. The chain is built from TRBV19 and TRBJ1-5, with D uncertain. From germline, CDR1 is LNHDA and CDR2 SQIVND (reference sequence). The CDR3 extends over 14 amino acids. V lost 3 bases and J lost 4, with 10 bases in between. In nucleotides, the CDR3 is TGTGCCAGTAGTATCGAGACACAAAATCAGCCCCAGCATTTT. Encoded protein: CASSIETQNQPQHF.

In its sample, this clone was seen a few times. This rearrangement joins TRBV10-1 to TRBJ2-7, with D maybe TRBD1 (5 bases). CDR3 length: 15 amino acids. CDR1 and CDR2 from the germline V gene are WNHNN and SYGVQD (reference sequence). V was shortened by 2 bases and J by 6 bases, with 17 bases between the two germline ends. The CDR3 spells CASSESGQGNPEQYF. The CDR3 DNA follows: TGCGCCAGCAGTGAGAGTGGCCAGGGCAATCCCGAGCAGTACTTC.

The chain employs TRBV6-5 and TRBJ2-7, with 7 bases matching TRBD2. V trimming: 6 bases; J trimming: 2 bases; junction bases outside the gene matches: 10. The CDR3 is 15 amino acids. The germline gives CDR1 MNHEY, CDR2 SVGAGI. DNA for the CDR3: TGTGCCAGCAGCCTACTCCGGGACTACACCTACGAGCAGTACTTC. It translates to CASSLLRDYTYEQYF.